Given below is one T cell receptor (beta chain) in context. This sample stems from a study of blood T cell repertoires in COVID-19. At the level of the study: COVID-19 samples collected from the United States, Italy and Spain covered acute and convalescent phases. From T cells, B-cell-depleted T cells, or PBMCs came the material, which was cDNA or gDNA.

In the original workflow: Nucleated cell counts were estimated from reference gene primer amplification. Clones were read by immunoSEQ multiplex PCR, and TCRdb kept only the in-frame ones, dropping some. The V and J calls and clone size are taken from that table; D and trimming were inferred from the DNA. The sample has under 200,000 clones; more than 80% are singletons. Trimming took 6 bases from V and 1 from J, leaving 13 bases between them. The CDR3 is 14 amino acids. The V gene's germline CDR1 is MNHNS and CDR2 SASEGT. This sequence was found in a man aged 45-65 years with acute or convalescent COVID-19. This chain connects TRBV6-1 to TRBJ2-7, with D possibly TRBD1 on 6 matching bases. The sample was peripheral blood. CDR3 DNA: TGTGCCAGCAGCTTACCCGGGACATCCTACGAGCAGTACTTC. Translating it yields CASSLPGTSYEQYF.